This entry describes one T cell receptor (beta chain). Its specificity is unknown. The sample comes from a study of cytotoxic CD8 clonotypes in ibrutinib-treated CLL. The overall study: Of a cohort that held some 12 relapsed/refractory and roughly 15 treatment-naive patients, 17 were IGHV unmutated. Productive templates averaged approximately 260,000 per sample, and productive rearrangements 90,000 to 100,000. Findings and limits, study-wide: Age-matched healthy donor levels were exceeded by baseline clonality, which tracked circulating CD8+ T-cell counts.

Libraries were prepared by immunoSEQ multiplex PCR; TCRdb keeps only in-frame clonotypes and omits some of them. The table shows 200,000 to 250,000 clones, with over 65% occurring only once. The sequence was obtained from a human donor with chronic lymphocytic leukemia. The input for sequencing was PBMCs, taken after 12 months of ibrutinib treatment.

The CDR3: CASSTNRESTEAFF. The CDR3 DNA reads TGTGCCAGCTCAACAAACAGGGAATCCACTGAAGCTTTCTTT. The J gene is TRBJ1-1, the V gene TRBV18; D may be TRBD1 (6 bases). From germline, CDR1 is KGHSH and CDR2 LQKENI. The length of the CDR3 is 14 residues. V shed 5 bases and J shed 4 bases, with 14 bases lying between them.